The 15 T cell receptor beta chains below all came from one sample that was sequenced in a study of T cell responses to AZD1222 COVID-19 vaccine. Repertoires were generated with immunoSEQ multiplex PCR, while TCRdb's copy carries only in-frame clones and drops some. The sample lists more than 100,000 clones, roughly 85% occurring once. The sequences come from peripheral blood, collected 28 days after the second dose of the MenACWY control vaccine. These receptors all stem from an adult who received the MenACWY meningococcal vaccine as a control.

The rearrangement uses TRBV27 and TRBJ1-5; 10 bases align to TRBD1. CDR1 is MNHEY and CDR2 is SMNVEV in the germline V gene (reference sequence). This CDR3 has 15 residues. The V segment lost 4 bases and the J segment 7 bases; nucleotides outside the gene matches: 7. CDR3: CASSSRQGAGQPQHF. CDR3 bases: TGTGCCAGCAGTTCCCGACAGGGGGCTGGGCAGCCCCAGCATTTT.

The J gene is TRBJ2-6, the V gene TRBV10-3; D is unresolved. Germline lookup yields CDR1 ENHRY and CDR2 SYGVKD. Trimming stripped 0 bases from V and 0 bases from J, with 9 bases between. This CDR3 spans 17 amino acids. The CDR3 DNA follows: TGTGCCATCAGTGAGTCTGGTCTGAGCTCTGGGGCCAACGTCCTGACTTTC. Protein sequence: CAISESGLSSGANVLTF.

The chain has TRBV5-4 and TRBJ1-1; D may be TRBD1 (6 bases). V shed 3 bases and J shed 1 base, with 13 bases lying between them. CDR1 SGHNT and CDR2 YYREEE come from the germline V gene (reference sequence). CDR3 length equals 15 residues. The CDR3 sequence is CASSSGGGWNTEAFF. CDR3 coding DNA: TGTGCCAGCAGCTCGGGCGGGGGCTGGAACACTGAAGCTTTCTTT.

The J gene is TRBJ1-2, the V gene TRBV12-3 or TRBV12-4; a weak D match, TRBD1 (5 bases). This CDR3 has 13 amino acids. Trimming shortened V by 6 bases and J by 8 bases, and 16 bases separated the two germline ends. CDR3 protein: CASSVNQGGGYTF. In DNA form, the CDR3 reads TGTGCCAGCAGCGTAAATCAGGGAGGAGGCTACACCTTC.

The CDR3 spells CASRRQESYEQYF. The DNA of the CDR3 is TGTGCCAGCAGAAGACAGGAATCCTACGAGCAGTACTTC. The chain uses TRBV7-8 and TRBJ2-7; D might be TRBD1 (6 bases). The V end was cut by 6 bases, the J end by 1 base, with 10 bases between. From germline, CDR1 is SGHVS and CDR2 FQNEAQ. This CDR3 contains 13 residues.

This clone was observed a handful of times. The CDR3 here is CASSRPSGLAGHPALFF. DNA for the CDR3: TGTGCCAGCAGCCGACCCTCGGGACTAGCGGGCCACCCCGCGCTGTTTTTT. This rearrangement joins TRBV3-1 (or the pseudogene TRBV3-2) to TRBJ2-2; TRBD2 agrees at 12 bases. The CDR3 is 17 amino acids. V dropped 4 bases and J dropped 13; count of bases not matched to a gene: 16. Germline loops: CDR1 LGHDT, CDR2 YNNKEL (reference sequence).

The J gene is TRBJ1-1, the V gene TRBV5-4; a weak D match, TRBD1 (6 bases). The V end lost 1 base, the J end lost 4 bases, and 8 bases lay between the germline ends. The CDR3 is 13 amino acids. Per the germline V gene, CDR1 is SGHNT and CDR2 is YYREEE (reference sequence). CDR3 DNA sequence: TGTGCCAGCAGCTTGAAAGGGGGCACTGAAGCTTTCTTT. Its translation is CASSLKGGTEAFF. Drawing the rest from reference TRBV5-4 and TRBJ1-1, the complete variable domain is ETGVTQSPTHLIKTRGQQVTLRCSSQSGHNTVSWYQQALGQGPQFIFQYYREEENGRGNFPPRFSGLQFPNYSSELNVNALELDDSALYLCASSLKGGTEAFFGQGTRLTVV.

The chain carries TRBV28 and TRBJ2-3, with D possibly being TRBD1 or TRBD2 (5 bases each). V was pared by 4 bases and J by 1 base, with 18 bases between. Germline CDR1 and CDR2: MDHEN and SYDVKM. CDR3 length equals 17 residues. The CDR3 sequence is CASSSTDRDPGTDTQYF. Written as DNA, the CDR3 is TGTGCCAGCAGTTCAACAGACCGGGACCCGGGCACAGATACGCAGTATTTT. Full variable domain (outside the CDR3, taken from reference TRBV28 and TRBJ2-3): DVKVTQSSRYLVKRTGEKVFLECVQDMDHENMFWYRQDPGLGLRLIYFSYDVKMKEKGDIPEGYSVSREKKERFSLILESASTNQTSMYLCASSSTDRDPGTDTQYFGPGTRLTVL.

The V and J genes are TRBV7-9 and TRBJ2-7; D possibly uses TRBD1 or TRBD2 (5 bases each). The V gene lost 1 base and the J gene lost 6 bases, with 13 bases spanning the gap. The germline V gene encodes CDR1 SEHNR and CDR2 FQNEAQ (reference sequence). The CDR3 covers 14 residues. CDR3 in DNA: TGTGCCAGCAGCTTAGTGGGGCGGGCGGGCGAGCAGTACTTC. Encoded protein: CASSLVGRAGEQYF.

The V call is TRBV12-3 or TRBV12-4, the J call TRBJ1-1; D is undetermined. V lost 5 bases and J lost 6, with 13 bases in between. This CDR3 spans 13 amino acids. The CDR3 DNA reads as TGTGCCAGCAGTAAACAGCAGAGGGCTGAAGCTTTCTTT. This codes for CASSKQQRAEAFF.

CDR3 region: CASSSFSGIIYNEQFF. In DNA form, the CDR3 reads TGTGCCAGCAGCTCGTTCAGCGGGATAATCTACAATGAGCAGTTCTTC. The chain has TRBV7-8 and TRBJ2-1; 7 bases match TRBD2. The CDR3 is 16 residues long. Germline CDR1 is SGHVS and CDR2 is FQNEAQ. The ends lost 4 bases at V and 3 bases at J; junction bases unmatched: 9. The whole variable domain, filled in from reference TRBV7-8 and TRBJ2-1, reads GAGVSQSPRYKVAKRGQDVALRCDPISGHVSLFWYQQALGQGPEFLTYFQNEAQLDKSGLPSDRFFAERPEGSVSTLKIQRTQQEDSAVYLCASSSFSGIIYNEQFFGPGTRLTVL.

The rearrangement uses TRBV5-6 and TRBJ1-6, with D unclear. CDR1 and CDR2 from the germline V gene are SGHDT and YYEEEE. Trimming took 0 bases from V and 7 from J, leaving 14 bases between them. The CDR3 has 16 residues. CDR3 coding DNA: TGTGCCAGCAGCTTGGCGACTAAAGCAGGAAATTCACCCCTCCACTTT. Amino acids: CASSLATKAGNSPLHF.

This clone was seen once. The rearrangement uses TRBV5-1 and TRBJ2-2; maybe TRBD2 (5 bases). Germline lookup yields CDR1 SGHRS and CDR2 YFSETQ. The CDR3 is 15 residues long. The V end was cut by 5 bases, the J end by 2 bases, with 13 bases between. The CDR3 sequence: CASRSTSGNTGELFF. The CDR3 coding sequence is TGCGCCAGCAGGAGTACCAGCGGTAACACCGGGGAGCTGTTTTTT.

The chain couples TRBV15 to TRBJ2-7, with D possibly being TRBD1 or TRBD2 (6 bases each). CDR3 size: 17 residues. V dropped 0 bases and J dropped 1 base, with 16 bases sitting between them. Germline V lookup: CDR1 LNHNV, CDR2 YYDKDF (reference sequence). The CDR3 loop is CATSRERVGGLSYEQYF. The CDR3 DNA follows: TGTGCCACCAGCAGAGAAAGGGTAGGGGGGCTGTCCTACGAGCAGTACTTC. The whole variable domain, filled in from reference TRBV15 and TRBJ2-7, reads DAMVIQNPRYQVTQFGKPVTLSCSQTLNHNVMYWYQQKSSQAPKLLFHYYDKDFNNEADTPDNFQSRRPNTSFCFLDIRSPGLGDTAMYLCATSRERVGGLSYEQYFGPGTRLTVT.

CDR3 region: CASSLVSGYGYTF. In DNA, the CDR3 is TGTGCCAGCAGTTTGGTAAGCGGCTATGGCTACACCTTC. This chain connects TRBV27 to TRBJ1-2; D is unclear. CDR1 is MNHEY and CDR2 is SMNVEV in the germline V gene (reference sequence). This CDR3 is 13 amino acids long. Trimming took 3 bases from V and 4 from J, leaving 9 bases between them.